Below, 13 T cell receptor beta chains from the same sample are listed, as sequenced in a study of identifying expanded T cells in peripheral blood. TCRdb keeps only in-frame clones here, not all; method: immunoSEQ multiplex PCR. The data show around 120,000 clones, with over 65% seen just once and 3.3% held by the top ten. The sequenced sample was blood. These receptors all stem from a person aged 18 to 75 in good health.

The J gene is TRBJ1-6, the V gene TRBV4-1; no clear D gene. The germline V gene has CDR1 MGHRA and CDR2 YSYEKL. Trimming took off 1 base at V and 7 bases at J, with 11 bases between the two ends. The CDR3 is made up of 15 amino acids. The CDR3 nucleotides read TGCGCCAGCAGCCAAGCCTGGGATCCCAATTCACCCCTCCACTTT. Its translation: CASSQAWDPNSPLHF.

This clone was picked up a small number of times. V gene TRBV7-2 combines with J gene TRBJ2-1; maybe TRBD2 (6 bases). This CDR3 comprises 16 residues. Trimming removed 5 bases from V and 6 bases from J, with 20 bases in between. Germline CDR1 SGHTA, CDR2 FQGNSA. The CDR3 is CASSLLTRRVANEQFF. The CDR3 DNA sequence: TGTGCCAGCAGCCTACTGACTAGGCGAGTGGCCAATGAGCAGTTCTTC.

The chain recombines TRBV14 with TRBJ1-4; 8 bases map to TRBD1. The CDR3 runs 16 residues. From germline, CDR1 is SGHDN and CDR2 FVKESK. V was pared by 1 base and J by 12 bases, with 13 bases of the junction left unmatched. CDR3 loop: CASSQGGQGGMTELFF. The DNA for the CDR3 is TGTGCCAGCAGCCAAGGAGGACAGGGAGGAATGACGGAACTGTTTTTT.

This sequence joins TRBV6-6 and TRBJ1-4, with a weak D call TRBD1 (5 bases). Germline loops: CDR1 MNHNY, CDR2 SVGAGI (reference sequence). The CDR3 covers 14 residues. With 0 bases removed from V and 6 bases from J, the gap between germline ends came to 8 bases. The CDR3: CASSYSDTYEKLFF. The CDR3 DNA follows: TGTGCCAGCAGTTACTCGGACACTTATGAAAAACTGTTTTTT.

The chain couples TRBV11-2 to TRBJ2-4, with TRBD2 matching over 7 bases. Germline V gene sequence: CDR1 SGHAT, CDR2 FQNNGV. The J segment lost 5 bases and the V segment lost 0 bases, leaving 16 bases of the junction unmatched. This CDR3 is built from 19 residues. CDR3 region: CASSLESRFWTSGQNIQYF. The CDR3 DNA sequence: TGTGCCAGCAGCTTAGAATCACGGTTCTGGACTAGTGGGCAAAACATTCAGTACTTC.

The chain joins TRBV2 to TRBJ1-1; 8 bases map to TRBD1. CDR1 is SNHLY and CDR2 is FYNNEI in the germline V gene. This CDR3 region has 13 residues. Trimming at V came to 5 bases and at J to 5 bases, leaving 4 bases not matched to a gene. This chain's CDR3 is CASSRQGRTEAFF. CDR3 coding DNA: TGTGCCAGCAGTAGACAGGGGAGGACTGAAGCTTTCTTT.

The chain joins TRBV19 to TRBJ1-4; 8 nucleotides agree with TRBD1. CDR1 is LNHDA and CDR2 is SQIVND in the germline V gene (reference sequence). The CDR3 loop spans 13 amino acids. V was clipped by 6 bases and J by 5 bases; unmatched bases: 2. The CDR3 sequence: CASRRDRNEKLFF. CDR3 sequence (DNA): TGTGCCAGTAGACGGGACAGGAATGAAAAACTGTTTTTT.

The genes are TRBV30 and TRBJ1-1; the D is unclear. The V gene lost 3 bases and the J gene lost 1 base, with 6 bases spanning the gap. The CDR3 has 12 residues. Germline V gene data show CDR1 as GTSNPN and CDR2 as SVGIG (reference sequence). CDR3 region: CAWRDGNTEAFF. For the CDR3, the DNA is TGTGCCTGGAGGGATGGGAACACTGAAGCTTTCTTT.

CDR3 loop: CASSFEASSVQYF. The CDR3 DNA reads TGCGCCAGCAGCTTTGAGGCCAGCTCAGTTCAGTACTTC. This chain uses TRBV5-1 with TRBJ2-4; D call uncertain. The CDR3 totals 13 residues. V shed 2 bases and J shed 11 bases, with 14 bases lying between them. CDR1 is SGHRS and CDR2 is YFSETQ in the germline V gene.

This sequence joins TRBV2 and TRBJ2-1, with TRBD2 as a possible D gene (6 bases). Trimming shortened V by 0 bases and J by 6 bases, and 12 bases separated the two germline ends. Germline CDR1 is SNHLY and CDR2 is FYNNEI. The CDR3 length is 15 residues. The DNA of the CDR3 is TGTGCCAGCAGTGAAGCGCGTGGGGGGACCAATGAGCAGTTCTTC. Its protein product is CASSEARGGTNEQFF.

The rearrangement uses TRBV5-1 and TRBJ2-1; 8 bases align to TRBD2. The CDR3 runs 14 residues. Germline V gives CDR1 SGHRS, CDR2 YFSETQ. V lost 4 bases to trimming and J lost 2 bases; unmatched junction nucleotides: 2. The CDR3 sequence: CASSAGLAYNEQFF. In nucleotides, the CDR3 is TGCGCCAGCAGCGCGGGACTAGCCTACAATGAGCAGTTCTTC.

The chain combines TRBV19 with TRBJ2-7; no definite D call. Germline CDR1 LNHDA, CDR2 SQIVND (reference sequence). The CDR3 covers 15 residues. The V gene lost 5 bases and the J gene lost 3 bases, with 17 bases spanning the gap. CDR3 nucleotide sequence: TGTGCCAGTAGTCCCCACTCGACGGCACACTACGAGCAGTACTTC. Translated: CASSPHSTAHYEQYF.

J is TRBJ2-6 and V is TRBV7-2; TRBD1 agrees at 9 bases. Per germline, CDR1 SGHTA and CDR2 FQGNSA. Trimming took 6 bases from V and 13 from J; bases not matched to a gene: 7. The CDR3 is 13 amino acids. CDR3 bases: TGTGCCAGCAGATTAACAGGGGGCGGAGTCCTGACTTTC. Its protein product is CASRLTGGGVLTF.